These 6 T cell receptor beta chains were all obtained from the same sample, sequenced in a study of blood T cell repertoires in COVID-19. Clones were read by immunoSEQ multiplex PCR, and TCRdb kept only the in-frame ones, dropping some. The sample shows 90,000 to 110,000 clones, 65% to 90% of them seen only once. Sequenced: peripheral blood. These receptor sequences come from a man aged 50 to 60 with acute or convalescent COVID-19.

V gene TRBV6-1 combines with J gene TRBJ1-1; TRBD1 matches 9 bases. V lost 3 bases, J lost 5 bases, and 7 bases stayed unmatched. This CDR3 region has 15 residues. In germline, CDR1 is MNHNS, CDR2 SASEGT. As DNA, the CDR3 is TGTGCCAGCAGTGACCGGGACAGGGTTGAGACTGAAGCTTTCTTT. This sequence encodes CASSDRDRVETEAFF.

A few counts support this clone. The V gene is TRBV10-1, the J gene TRBJ1-1; D is undetermined. V was clipped by 3 bases and J by 3 bases, with 14 bases between them. The CDR3 length is 15 residues. Germline V gives CDR1 WNHNN, CDR2 SYGVQD (reference sequence). The CDR3 region has the DNA TGCGCCAGCAGTGACTCGACACGGGAGGACACTGAAGCTTTCTTT. Its translation is CASSDSTREDTEAFF.

This rearrangement joins TRBV5-5 to TRBJ2-1; D ambiguous. The V gene lost 5 bases and the J gene lost 6 bases, with 18 bases spanning the gap. CDR3 length: 15 amino acids. Germline-derived CDR1 and CDR2 are SGHKS and YYEKEE (reference sequence). The CDR3 loop reads CASSPPGRVSNEQFF. The CDR3, as DNA: TGTGCCAGCAGTCCTCCGGGTCGGGTCAGCAATGAGCAGTTCTTC.

The genes are TRBV11-2 and TRBJ2-7; TRBD1 agrees at 7 bases. The CDR3 covers 14 residues. V gave up 1 base and J gave up 4 bases; unmatched junction bases: 4. Looked up from germline, CDR1 is SGHAT and CDR2 is FQNNGV. CDR3 protein: CASSLGQGDYEQYF. For the CDR3, the DNA is TGTGCCAGCAGCTTAGGTCAGGGGGATTACGAGCAGTACTTC.

The genes are TRBV5-1 and TRBJ2-4; D is perhaps TRBD1 (6 bases). CDR3 size: 15 residues. V was shortened by 2 bases and J by 3 bases, with 12 bases between the two germline ends. In germline, CDR1 is SGHRS, CDR2 YFSETQ. The CDR3 loop is CASSLQGSGKNIQYF. The CDR3 DNA reads TGCGCCAGCAGCTTACAGGGCTCTGGCAAAAACATTCAGTACTTC.

V and J are TRBV28 and TRBJ2-7; possibly TRBD2 for D (6 bases). The CDR3 runs 15 residues. V dropped 0 bases and J dropped 3 bases, with 12 bases sitting between them. In germline, CDR1 is MDHEN, CDR2 SYDVKM. Written as DNA, the CDR3 is TGTGCCAGCAGTTTATGGGCCGGAGGGAACTACGAGCAGTACTTC. Its protein is CASSLWAGGNYEQYF.